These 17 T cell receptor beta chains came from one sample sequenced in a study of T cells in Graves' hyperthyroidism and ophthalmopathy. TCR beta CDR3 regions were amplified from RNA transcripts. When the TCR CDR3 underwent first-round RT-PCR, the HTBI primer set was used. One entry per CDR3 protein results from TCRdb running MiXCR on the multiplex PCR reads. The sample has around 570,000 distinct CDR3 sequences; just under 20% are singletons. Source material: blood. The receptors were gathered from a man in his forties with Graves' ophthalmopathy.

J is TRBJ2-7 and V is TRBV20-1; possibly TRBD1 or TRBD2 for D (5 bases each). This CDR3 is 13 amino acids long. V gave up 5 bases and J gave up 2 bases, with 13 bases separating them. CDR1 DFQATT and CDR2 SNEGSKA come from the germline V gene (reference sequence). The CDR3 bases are TGCAGTGCTCCGGGACCCCCAGCCTACGAGCAGTACTTC. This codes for CSAPGPPAYEQYF.

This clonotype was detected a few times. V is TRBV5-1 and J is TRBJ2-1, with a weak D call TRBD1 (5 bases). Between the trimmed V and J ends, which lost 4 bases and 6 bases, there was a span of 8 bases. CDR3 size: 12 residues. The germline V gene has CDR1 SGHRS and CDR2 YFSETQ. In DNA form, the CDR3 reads TGCGCCAGCAGCACTGACAGCAATGAGCAGTTCTTC. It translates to CASSTDSNEQFF.

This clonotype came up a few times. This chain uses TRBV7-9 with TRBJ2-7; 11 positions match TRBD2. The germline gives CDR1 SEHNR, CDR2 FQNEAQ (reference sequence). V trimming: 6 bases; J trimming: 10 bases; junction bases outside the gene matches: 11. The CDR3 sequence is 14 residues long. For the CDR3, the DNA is TGTGCCAGCAGGGATAGCGGGGGGGCCTCCCGACAGTACTTC. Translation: CASRDSGGASRQYF.

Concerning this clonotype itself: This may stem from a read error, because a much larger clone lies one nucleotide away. Here the CDR3 reads CAISDPGLRRDTQYF. The CDR3 bases are TGTGCCATCAGTGATCCGGGACTTCGCCGAGATACGCAGTATTTT. V usage is TRBV10-3 and J usage is TRBJ2-3, with D possibly TRBD2 on 6 matching bases. From germline, CDR1 is ENHRY and CDR2 SYGVKD. This CDR3 has 15 residues. V was shortened by 3 bases and J by 5 bases, with 15 bases between the two germline ends.

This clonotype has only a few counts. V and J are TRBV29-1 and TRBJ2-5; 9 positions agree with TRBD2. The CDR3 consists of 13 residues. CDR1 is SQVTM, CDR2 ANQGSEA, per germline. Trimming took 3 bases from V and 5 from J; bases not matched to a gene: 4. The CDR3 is CSVEGGGEETQYF. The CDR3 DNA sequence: TGCAGCGTTGAGGGCGGGGGGGAGGAGACCCAGTACTTC. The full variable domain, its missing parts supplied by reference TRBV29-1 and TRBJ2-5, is SAVISQKPSRDICQRGTSLTIQCQVDSQVTMMFWYRQQPGQSLTLIATANQGSEATYESGFVIDKFPISRPNLTFSTLTVSNMSPEDSSIYLCSVEGGGEETQYFGPGTRLLVL.

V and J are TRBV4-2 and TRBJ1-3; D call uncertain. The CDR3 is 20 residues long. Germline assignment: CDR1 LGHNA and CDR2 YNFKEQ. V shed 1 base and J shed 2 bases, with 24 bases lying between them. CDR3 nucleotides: TGTGCCAGCAGCCAAGCTTCTTTAAAGGGCCTACTATCGGCTGGAAACACCATATATTTT. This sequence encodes CASSQASLKGLLSAGNTIYF.

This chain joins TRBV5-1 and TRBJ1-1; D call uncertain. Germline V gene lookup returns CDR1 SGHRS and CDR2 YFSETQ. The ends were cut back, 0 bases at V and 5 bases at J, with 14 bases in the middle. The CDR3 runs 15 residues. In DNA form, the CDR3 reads TGCGCCAGCAGCTTGGAGAGGAGGGTCTGGACTGAAGCTTTCTTT. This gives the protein CASSLERRVWTEAFF.

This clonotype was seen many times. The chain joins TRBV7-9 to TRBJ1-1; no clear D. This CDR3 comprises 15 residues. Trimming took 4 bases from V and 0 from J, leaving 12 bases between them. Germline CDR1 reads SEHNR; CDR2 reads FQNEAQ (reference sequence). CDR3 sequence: CASSSSDSLNTEAFF. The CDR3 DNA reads TGTGCCAGCAGCTCCAGCGACTCCCTGAACACTGAAGCTTTCTTT.

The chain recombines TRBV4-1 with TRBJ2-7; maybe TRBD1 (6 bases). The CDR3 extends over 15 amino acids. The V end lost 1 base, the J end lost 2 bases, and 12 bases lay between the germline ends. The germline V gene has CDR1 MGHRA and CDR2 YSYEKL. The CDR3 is CASSQAMDSTYEQYF. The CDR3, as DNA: TGCGCCAGCAGCCAAGCGATGGACAGTACCTACGAGCAGTACTTC.

Written as DNA, the CDR3 is TGCAGTGCTAGAGGGTGGGGGACAGCTAACACCGGGGAGCTGTTTTTT. It is translated as CSARGWGTANTGELFF. V is TRBV20-1 and J is TRBJ2-2; 7 nucleotides agree with TRBD1. In germline, CDR1 is DFQATT, CDR2 SNEGSKA (reference sequence). This CDR3 spans 16 amino acids. The J segment lost 2 bases and the V segment lost 1 base, leaving 7 bases of the junction unmatched.

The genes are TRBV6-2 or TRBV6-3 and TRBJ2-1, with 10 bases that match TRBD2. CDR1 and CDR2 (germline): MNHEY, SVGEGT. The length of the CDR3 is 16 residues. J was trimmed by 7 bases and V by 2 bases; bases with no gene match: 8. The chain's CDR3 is CASSYDSAGGLNEQFF. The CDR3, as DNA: TGTGCCAGCAGTTACGACTCAGCGGGGGGGCTTAATGAGCAGTTCTTC.

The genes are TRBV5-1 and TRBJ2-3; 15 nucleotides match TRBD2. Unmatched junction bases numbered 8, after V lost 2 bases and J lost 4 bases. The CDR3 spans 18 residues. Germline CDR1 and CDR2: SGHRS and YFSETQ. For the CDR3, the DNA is TGCGCCAGCAGCTTCAATCCGGGACTAGCGGGGGGTTCAGATACGCAGTATTTT. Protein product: CASSFNPGLAGGSDTQYF.

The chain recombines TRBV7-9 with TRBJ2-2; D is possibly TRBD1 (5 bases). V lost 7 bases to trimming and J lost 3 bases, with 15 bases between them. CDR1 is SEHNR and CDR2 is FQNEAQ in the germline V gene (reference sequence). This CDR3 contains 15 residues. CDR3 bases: TGTGCCAGCACCTTTAGGACACCCCACACCGGGGAGCTGTTTTTT. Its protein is CASTFRTPHTGELFF.

CDR3 DNA: TGTGCCAGCAGCCGAATACTCAACGGACAGGGATCGGGCTACACCTTC. It yields the protein CASSRILNGQGSGYTF. J is TRBJ1-2 and V is TRBV14; 8 nucleotides line up with TRBD1. The CDR3 spans 16 residues. Germline trimming cut 4 bases from V and 8 bases from J; bases unmatched to any gene: 15. Germline V lookup: CDR1 SGHDN, CDR2 FVKESK.

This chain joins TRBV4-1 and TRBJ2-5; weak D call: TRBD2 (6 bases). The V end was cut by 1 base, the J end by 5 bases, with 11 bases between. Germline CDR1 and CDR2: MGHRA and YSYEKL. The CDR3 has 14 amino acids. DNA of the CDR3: TGCGCCAGCAGCCAAGCGGAGGGAGTGGAGACCCAGTACTTC. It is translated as CASSQAEGVETQYF.

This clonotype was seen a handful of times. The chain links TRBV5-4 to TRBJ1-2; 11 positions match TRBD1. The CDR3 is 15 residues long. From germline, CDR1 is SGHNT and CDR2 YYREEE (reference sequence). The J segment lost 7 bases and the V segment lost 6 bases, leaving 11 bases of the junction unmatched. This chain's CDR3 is CASTGQGALGTGYTF. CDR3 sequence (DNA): TGTGCCAGCACTGGACAGGGGGCGTTAGGTACTGGCTACACCTTC.

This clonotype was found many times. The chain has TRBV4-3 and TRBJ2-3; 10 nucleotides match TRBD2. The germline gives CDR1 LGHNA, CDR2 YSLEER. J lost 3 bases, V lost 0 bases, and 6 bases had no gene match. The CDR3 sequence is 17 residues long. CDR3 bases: TGCGCCAGCAGCCAAGAACGGGCTAGCGGGAGAACAGATACGCAGTATTTT. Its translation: CASSQERASGRTDTQYF.